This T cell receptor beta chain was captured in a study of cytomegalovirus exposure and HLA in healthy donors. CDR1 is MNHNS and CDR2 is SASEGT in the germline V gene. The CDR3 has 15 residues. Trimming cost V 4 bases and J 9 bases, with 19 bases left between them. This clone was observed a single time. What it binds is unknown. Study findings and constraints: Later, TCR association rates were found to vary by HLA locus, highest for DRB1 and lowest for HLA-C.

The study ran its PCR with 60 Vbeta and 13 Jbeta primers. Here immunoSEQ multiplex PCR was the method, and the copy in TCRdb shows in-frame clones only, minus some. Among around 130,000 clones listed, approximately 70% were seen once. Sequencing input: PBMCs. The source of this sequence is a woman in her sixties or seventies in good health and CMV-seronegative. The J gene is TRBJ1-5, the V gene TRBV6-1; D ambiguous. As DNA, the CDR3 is TGTGCCAGCAGTGTAAGTCAGTTGCTAGCTACGCCCCAGCATTTT. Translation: CASSVSQLLATPQHF.